This TCR beta chain was sequenced in a study of cytomegalovirus exposure and HLA in healthy donors. Broader study findings: Trimming of TCR beta V- and J-genes showed a link, identified in a later analysis, to a missense DCLRE1C variant.

Primers for the PCR totalled 60 Vbeta and 13 Jbeta. The data were produced by immunoSEQ multiplex PCR, yet TCRdb's version contains in-frame clones alone and is incomplete. The table has about 120,000 clones, about 85% seen once. A single count supports this clone. No antigen is known for it. The TCR sequence derives from a man aged 18 to 29 in good health and CMV-seropositive. The sequenced material came from PBMCs.

The CDR3 is CAISDRTGAFVNEKLFF. CDR3 in DNA: TGTGCCATCAGTGACCGGACAGGGGCCTTTGTTAATGAAAAACTGTTTTTT. The V and J genes are TRBV10-3 and TRBJ1-4; 9 nucleotides line up with TRBD1. The junction had 9 bases not matched to a gene; V was cut back by 3 bases and J by 4 bases. This CDR3 spans 17 amino acids. Per germline, CDR1 ENHRY and CDR2 SYGVKD.